The 17 T cell receptor beta chains given below trace back to one sample, sequenced in a study of OX40 agonist ivuxolimab in advanced cancers. Measured with immunoSEQ multiplex PCR; TCRdb has only the in-frame clones, and not every one. The sample records tens of thousands of clones, almost 85% being singletons. Sequenced here: CD4+ or CD8+ T cells sorted from blood, sampled in a trial of the OX40 agonist ivuxolimab. The receptors were sampled from an adult with an advanced solid tumor such as melanoma, head and neck, liver or kidney cancer.

The rearrangement links TRBV25-1 to TRBJ2-1, with TRBD2 matching 11 bases. CDR1 and CDR2 (germline): MGHDK, SYGVNS. V shed 4 bases and J 1 base; nucleotides not matched to a gene: 0. The CDR3 length is 15 residues. CDR3 coding DNA: TGTGCCAGCAGTGTAGCGGGAGGGTCCTACAATGAGCAGTTCTTC. Its translation: CASSVAGGSYNEQFF.

The chain employs TRBV28 and TRBJ2-6; perhaps TRBD2 as D (6 bases). V lost 6 bases and J 1 base, leaving 10 bases between the germline ends. There are 15 residues in the CDR3. Germline V lookup: CDR1 MDHEN, CDR2 SYDVKM. CDR3 sequence: CASSLGGSGANVLTF. In DNA form, the CDR3 reads TGTGCCAGCAGCCTCGGGGGATCTGGGGCCAACGTCCTGACTTTC.

The chain carries TRBV6-5 and TRBJ1-5; possibly TRBD1 for D (5 bases). CDR1 and CDR2 from the germline V gene are MNHEY and SVGAGI. V was cut by 2 bases and J by 2 bases, with 7 bases left in between. This CDR3 has 14 amino acids. The CDR3: CASSYGARNQPQHF. Written as DNA, the CDR3 is TGTGCCAGCAGTTACGGGGCTCGCAATCAGCCCCAGCATTTT.

The chain carries TRBV28 and TRBJ2-1; no definite D call. The CDR3 is 11 amino acids. V dropped 5 bases and J dropped 6 bases, with 5 bases sitting between them. Germline values: CDR1 MDHEN, CDR2 SYDVKM. The CDR3 region is CASSVGNEQFF. The DNA for the CDR3 is TGTGCCAGCAGTGTCGGCAATGAGCAGTTCTTC.

The genes are TRBV27 and TRBJ1-6, with D possibly matching TRBD1 (6 bases). The CDR3 sequence is 16 residues long. Germline-derived CDR1 and CDR2 are MNHEY and SMNVEV (reference sequence). V was trimmed by 4 bases and J by 0 bases, leaving 10 bases between them. CDR3 protein: CASSWTVNSYNSPLHF. CDR3 DNA: TGTGCCAGCAGTTGGACAGTAAACTCCTATAATTCACCCCTCCACTTT.

CDR3 coding DNA: TGTGCCAGCAGCCCCGGGATCCGATATGGCTACACCTTC. Amino acid sequence: CASSPGIRYGYTF. The chain joins TRBV6-6 to TRBJ1-2; D not resolved. Germline values: CDR1 MNHNY, CDR2 SVGAGI (reference sequence). Trimming stripped 6 bases from V and 5 bases from J, with 13 bases between. This CDR3 has 13 amino acids.

The chain uses TRBV13 and TRBJ2-7, with 14 nucleotides matching TRBD2. The germline V gene has CDR1 PRHDT and CDR2 FYEKMQ (reference sequence). The J segment lost 3 bases and the V segment lost 3 bases, leaving 13 bases of the junction unmatched. CDR3 length: 19 residues. The chain's CDR3 is CASSLGLAGEGFPLYEQYF. CDR3 DNA: TGTGCCAGCAGCTTGGGACTAGCGGGAGAGGGGTTTCCTCTCTACGAGCAGTACTTC.

This clone has a single count. The gene calls are TRBV15 and TRBJ2-7; D might be TRBD1 or TRBD2, each matching 6 bases. This CDR3 contains 14 residues. Germline V gene sequence: CDR1 LNHNV, CDR2 YYDKDF (reference sequence). The V gene lost 3 bases and the J gene lost 5 bases, with 14 bases spanning the gap. CDR3 DNA: TGTGCCACCAGCAGGGGGGGCAGTCTAGACGAGCAGTACTTC. The encoded protein is CATSRGGSLDEQYF.

The chain links TRBV30 to TRBJ2-5; D uncertain. CDR3 length: 13 residues. Germline V CDR1 and CDR2: GTSNPN, SVGIG (reference sequence). The V and J ends lost 4 bases and 7 bases respectively, with 16 bases between them. CDR3 loop: CAWKSARDGTQYF. The CDR3 nucleotides are TGTGCCTGGAAATCGGCTAGAGATGGGACCCAGTACTTC.

This chain joins TRBV12-5 and TRBJ2-2; TRBD1 matches 9 bases. This CDR3 is built from 22 residues. Germline V gene lookup returns CDR1 LGHNT and CDR2 FRNRAP. Trimming cost V 1 base and J 0 bases; bases outside gene matches: 18. As DNA, the CDR3 is TGTGCTAGTGGTTTGGCCACCCGATGGACAGGGGAATGGAGTGCGAACACCGGGGAGCTGTTTTTT. Translated: CASGLATRWTGEWSANTGELFF.

The V gene is TRBV5-4, the J gene TRBJ2-7; D gene uncertain. Between the trimmed V and J ends, which lost 0 bases and 6 bases, there was a span of 16 bases. In germline, CDR1 is SGHNT, CDR2 YYREEE (reference sequence). This CDR3 comprises 15 residues. The CDR3 sequence is CASSLGVSGSSEQYF. DNA of the CDR3: TGTGCCAGCAGCTTGGGAGTCTCGGGTAGCTCCGAGCAGTACTTC.

This sequence joins TRBV5-1 and TRBJ2-5; D is tentatively TRBD1 or TRBD2 (5 bases each). Between the trimmed V and J ends, which lost 4 bases and 3 bases, there was a span of 16 bases. CDR1 is SGHRS and CDR2 is YFSETQ in the germline V gene. The length of the CDR3 is 15 residues. The CDR3 protein is CASSLLGTEKETQYF. CDR3 DNA sequence: TGCGCCAGCAGCCTGCTTGGGACGGAAAAAGAGACCCAGTACTTC.

This rearrangement joins TRBV6-5 to TRBJ2-6; D gene unclear. Trimming pared 4 bases from V and 0 bases from J, leaving 10 bases between. The V gene's germline CDR1 is MNHEY and CDR2 SVGAGI. The CDR3 extends over 16 amino acids. CDR3 loop: CASSSSRSSGANVLTF. As DNA, the CDR3 is TGTGCCAGCAGTTCCTCCAGGAGCTCTGGGGCCAACGTCCTGACTTTC.

The chain uses TRBV18 and TRBJ2-3; TRBD1 agrees at 10 bases. The germline CDR1 and CDR2 sequences are KGHSH and LQKENI. The CDR3 is made up of 14 amino acids. The trim removed 3 bases at V and 6 bases at J, leaving 3 bases unmatched. CDR3 in DNA: TGTGCCAGCTCACCTCGGACAGGGGGGGATACGCAGTATTTT. Translation gives CASSPRTGGDTQYF.

The chain is built from TRBV19 and TRBJ2-2; 7 bases are shared with TRBD1. The length of the CDR3 is 14 residues. Germline trimming cut 7 bases from V and 4 bases from J; bases unmatched to any gene: 6. Germline CDR1 is LNHDA and CDR2 is SQIVND (reference sequence). The CDR3, as DNA: TGTGCCAGTAATACTAACAGGGGCACCGGGGAGCTGTTTTTT. This sequence encodes CASNTNRGTGELFF.

The chain carries TRBV27 and TRBJ2-3; 9 bases agree with TRBD2. Germline loops: CDR1 MNHEY, CDR2 SMNVEV (reference sequence). V dropped 3 bases and J dropped 8; count of bases not matched to a gene: 0. The CDR3 has 12 amino acids. CDR3 DNA sequence: TGTGCCAGCAGTTTGACTAGCGGTACGCAGTATTTT. This encodes CASSLTSGTQYF.

The CDR3 loop reads CASHSRTSRETQYF. CDR3 in DNA: TGTGCCAGTCATTCTAGGACCTCCCGGGAGACCCAGTACTTC. The V gene is TRBV19, the J gene TRBJ2-5; D is unresolved. This CDR3 has 14 amino acids. The V end was cut by 8 bases, the J end by 5 bases, with 18 bases between. CDR1 and CDR2 (germline): LNHDA, SQIVND (reference sequence).